These 5 T cell receptor beta chains came from one sample sequenced in a study of blood T cell repertoires in COVID-19. This table comes from immunoSEQ multiplex PCR, and its TCRdb copy is limited to in-frame clones, with some not included. The profile shows 100,000 to 150,000 clones, more than 80% of them singletons. Material for sequencing was peripheral blood. The receptors here all came from a woman aged 80 or over with COVID-19, enrolled during active disease.

This clone was counted only a few times. The chain recombines TRBV7-2 with TRBJ1-1; D unresolved. Trimming left V 0 bases short and J 2 bases short, with 7 bases between. Germline loops: CDR1 SGHTA, CDR2 FQGNSA. The CDR3 runs 14 residues. The DNA of the CDR3 is TGTGCCAGCAGCTTAGCGCCGGGAAACACTGAAGCTTTCTTT. Translated, it gives CASSLAPGNTEAFF.

The chain combines TRBV5-1 with TRBJ2-7; D is ambiguous. CDR3 length: 14 amino acids. Germline CDR1 SGHRS, CDR2 YFSETQ. Trimming cost V 1 base and J 0 bases, with 8 bases left between them. The CDR3, as DNA: TGCGCCAGCAGCTTGTCATGGCCCTCCTACGAGCAGTACTTC. Translating gives CASSLSWPSYEQYF. Full variable domain (missing parts from reference TRBV5-1 and TRBJ2-7): KAGVTQTPRYLIKTRGQQVTLSCSPISGHRSVSWYQQTPGQGLQFLFEYFSETQRNKGNFPGRFSGRQFSNSRSEMNVSTLELGDSALYLCASSLSWPSYEQYFGPGTRLTVT.

Concerning this clone: One end of the junction varies from germline; a read error may be responsible. The chain uses TRBV14 and TRBJ1-1; D remains unclear. The germline CDR1 and CDR2 sequences are SGHDN and FVKESK. The CDR3 totals 12 residues. CDR3 residues: CASGHGGTEAFF. The CDR3 bases are TGTGCCAGCGGCCATGGAGGCACTGAAGCTTTCTTT.

V gene TRBV9 combines with J gene TRBJ2-1, with 7 positions matching TRBD2. CDR1 SGDLS and CDR2 YYNGEE come from the germline V gene. The CDR3 is 15 amino acids. J was trimmed by 7 bases and V by 0 bases; bases with no gene match: 7. The CDR3 sequence is CASSVGGSEVNEQFF. The CDR3 coding sequence is TGTGCCAGCAGCGTAGGCGGGAGTGAGGTGAATGAGCAGTTCTTC.

The V gene is TRBV7-2, the J gene TRBJ1-3; weak D call: TRBD1 (6 bases). The CDR3 consists of 14 residues. The V end lost 3 bases, the J end lost 3 bases, and 9 bases lay between the germline ends. Per the germline V gene, CDR1 is SGHTA and CDR2 is FQGNSA. CDR3 sequence: CASSFMDSGNTIYF. The DNA for the CDR3 is TGTGCCAGCAGCTTTATGGACAGTGGAAACACCATATATTTT.